This TCR beta chain was found in a study of blood T cell repertoires in COVID-19. For the study at large: The origin of the acute and convalescent COVID-19 samples was the United States, Italy and Spain. Nucleic acid was either cDNA or gDNA, and it came from T cells, B-cell-depleted T cells, or PBMCs.

The CDR3 is made up of 14 amino acids. Germline-derived CDR1 and CDR2 are LNHDA and SQIVND (reference sequence). Trimming stripped 7 bases from V and 4 bases from J, with 13 bases between. The protocol was immunoSEQ multiplex PCR, while the TCRdb copy is restricted to in-frame clones and leaves out a portion. Among 150,000 to 200,000 clones, roughly nine tenths were seen once, and the ten largest hold roughly 4.1%. The clonotype was recovered from a woman between 65 and 79 years old with acute or convalescent COVID-19. The specimen sequenced was peripheral blood. The chain is built from TRBV19 and TRBJ1-4; D is uncertain. The CDR3 DNA reads TGTGCCAGTACCTCGGAGGCGAATAATGAAAAACTGTTTTTT. Translated: CASTSEANNEKLFF.